This TCR beta chain is from a study of Ad26.COV2.S vaccination and SARS-CoV-2 variants. On the study more broadly: Of the COV1001 trial arms, the Ad26.COV2.S arm included the donor. Into the muscle, Ad26.COV2.S was dosed once or twice, 56 days apart.

The sample's treatment: roughly 18 received Ad26.COV2.S at low or high dose, single or two shots; 5 received placebo; per-sample allocation not given. Samples were taken on day 63 after the first vaccine or placebo injection. Donation was by an adult aged 18-55 years who was in Boston. Whole-study findings and limits: Compared with placebo recipients, vaccine recipients had higher spike-specific TCR breadth.

A note on this clone: The antigen remains undetermined.

TCRdb's table, derived via immunoSEQ multiplex PCR, lists solely in-frame clones and lacks some. The table shows around 350,000 clones, with roughly 85% occurring only once. CDR3 length: 12 residues. V was shortened by 7 bases and J by 6 bases, with 10 bases between the two germline ends. This specimen was peripheral blood, taken in a trial of Ad26.COV2.S vaccine versus placebo. J is TRBJ1-5 and V is TRBV12-3 or TRBV12-4; D is unresolved. The source of this sequence is a person between 18 and 60 years old who received the Ad26.COV2.S COVID-19 vaccine or a placebo. Written as DNA, the CDR3 is TGTGCCAGCACGACCTACTCTCAGCCCCAGCATTTT. It codes for CASTTYSQPQHF.